These 11 T cell receptor beta chains originate from one sample sequenced in a study of T-cell reconstitution after alpha-beta-depleted transplantation in children. Unique molecular identifiers were incorporated into the prepared TCRbeta library. A single record per CDR3 protein comes from TCRdb applying MiXCR to the PCR reads. The sample records over 400,000 distinct CDR3 sequences, roughly two fifths being singletons. Sequencing used PBMCs, obtained before TCRalphabeta/CD19-depleted stem cell transplant. These receptors were obtained from a girl aged 2 to 10 with aplastic anemia, due to receive a stem cell transplant.

V usage is TRBV7-3 and J usage is TRBJ2-3, with 9 positions matching TRBD1. CDR1 is SGHTA and CDR2 is FQGTGA in the germline V gene. V lost 5 bases, J lost 3 bases, and 6 bases stayed unmatched. This CDR3 region has 15 residues. The CDR3 coding sequence is TGTGCCAGCAGCCGGACAGGGGCACGAACAGATACGCAGTATTTT. This codes for CASSRTGARTDTQYF.

In this sample, this clonotype turned up a few times. This sequence joins TRBV6-1 and TRBJ2-3; TRBD2 matches at 12 bases. Trimming at V came to 8 bases and at J to 7 bases, leaving 10 bases not matched to a gene. Germline V gene lookup returns CDR1 MNHNS and CDR2 SASEGT. The CDR3 extends over 15 amino acids. CDR3 protein: CASVSSGRARNTQYF. DNA for the CDR3: TGTGCCAGCGTCTCTAGCGGGAGGGCGAGGAATACGCAGTATTTT.

This chain links TRBV20-1 with TRBJ2-7; TRBD2 might be the D (5 bases). The germline V gene encodes CDR1 DFQATT and CDR2 SNEGSKA (reference sequence). This CDR3 is 11 amino acids long. V lost 5 bases, J lost 6 bases, and 11 bases lay in between. CDR3 residues: CSAERGFEQYF. In DNA, the CDR3 is TGCAGTGCTGAGAGAGGGTTCGAGCAGTACTTC.

J is TRBJ2-7 and V is TRBV20-1, with D uncertain. Germline V lookup: CDR1 DFQATT, CDR2 SNEGSKA (reference sequence). CDR3 length: 11 amino acids. The V and J ends lost 3 bases and 3 bases respectively, with 6 bases between them. The CDR3 protein is CSASQSYEQYF. The CDR3 region has the DNA TGCAGTGCTAGCCAGAGCTACGAGCAGTACTTC.

The rearrangement joins TRBV20-1 to TRBJ1-1, with 7 bases that match TRBD1. CDR3 length: 13 amino acids. Germline V gene lookup returns CDR1 DFQATT and CDR2 SNEGSKA (reference sequence). Trimming took 6 bases from V and 8 from J; bases not matched to a gene: 12. Here the CDR3 reads CSATGQTSPEAFF. The CDR3 coding sequence is TGCAGTGCAACGGGACAGACATCACCCGAAGCTTTCTTT.

The J gene is TRBJ1-1, the V gene TRBV11-2; D not resolved. CDR3 length equals 15 residues. Germline values: CDR1 SGHAT, CDR2 FQNNGV. Trimming left V 5 bases short and J 2 bases short, with 15 bases between. As DNA, the CDR3 is TGTGCCAGCAGCATCAATGTGGGTCTAAACACTGAAGCTTTCTTT. Translated, it gives CASSINVGLNTEAFF.

This clonotype was counted between two and nine times. The V call is TRBV20-1, the J call TRBJ2-7; 9 nucleotides match TRBD2. The V gene's germline CDR1 is DFQATT and CDR2 SNEGSKA (reference sequence). This CDR3 comprises 15 residues. Trimming removed 4 bases from V and 6 bases from J; junction bases left unmatched: 13. CDR3 nucleotide sequence: TGCAGTGCTACCCCATTGAGCGGGAGGCTGGGCGAGCAGTACTTC. Protein product: CSATPLSGRLGEQYF.

The J gene is TRBJ2-1, the V gene TRBV20-1; D is ambiguous. Germline V gives CDR1 DFQATT, CDR2 SNEGSKA (reference sequence). This CDR3 is 14 amino acids long. With 2 bases removed from V and 2 bases from J, the gap between germline ends came to 10 bases. CDR3 in amino acids: CSARYYQTYNEQFF. CDR3 in DNA: TGCAGTGCTAGATATTACCAAACCTACAATGAGCAGTTCTTC.

Worth noting for this clonotype: This may come from a read error, since a much larger clone is one base off. The CDR3 nucleotides are TGTGCCATCACTGACGGAGACAGGTACGAGCAGTACTTC. Translating gives CAITDGDRYEQYF. The V call is TRBV10-3, the J call TRBJ2-7; maybe TRBD1 (6 bases). The CDR3 consists of 13 residues. Trimming removed 7 bases from V and 4 bases from J, with 14 bases in between. Germline V gene data show CDR1 as ENHRY and CDR2 as SYGVKD.

This clonotype was counted a single time. V is TRBV20-1 and J is TRBJ2-5; either TRBD1 or TRBD2 may fit D (5 bases each). Germline V gene sequence: CDR1 DFQATT, CDR2 SNEGSKA (reference sequence). V was shortened by 5 bases and J by 5 bases, with 15 bases between the two germline ends. CDR3 length: 13 residues. The CDR3, as DNA: TGCAGTGCTCCGAGGGGTGGCGTTGAGACCCAGTACTTC. It translates to CSAPRGGVETQYF.

This clonotype was picked up one time. The rearrangement uses TRBV20-1 and TRBJ1-5, with D possibly being TRBD1 (6 bases). Trimming pared 3 bases from V and 5 bases from J, leaving 14 bases between. CDR1 and CDR2 from the germline V gene are DFQATT and SNEGSKA (reference sequence). The CDR3 totals 14 residues. CDR3 amino acids: CSARSTGMYQPQHF. For the CDR3, the DNA is TGCAGTGCTAGGAGCACAGGGATGTATCAGCCCCAGCATTTT.